This T cell receptor beta chain was sequenced during a study of blood T cell repertoires in COVID-19. Study overall: The study drew acute and convalescent COVID-19 samples from the United States, Italy and Spain.

Methods used by the authors: Cell counts per sample came from amplifying reference gene primers. TCRdb's table, derived via immunoSEQ multiplex PCR, lists solely in-frame clones and lacks some. V and J calls and clone size come straight from that table; D and trimming were deduced from the DNA. The data show 65,000 to 75,000 clones, with around 80% seen just once and less than 15% held by the top ten. V lost 5 bases to trimming and J lost 5 bases; unmatched junction nucleotides: 9. The germline CDR1 and CDR2 sequences are LNHDA and SQIVND (reference sequence). This CDR3 has 15 amino acids. What was sequenced was peripheral blood. The TCR was taken from a human donor in a cohort sampled during active COVID-19. The chain joins TRBV19 to TRBJ2-5; 9 nucleotides agree with TRBD2. The DNA of the CDR3 is TGTGCCAGTAGTCCTTTAGCGGGAGTAGGCGAGACCCAGTACTTC. This sequence encodes CASSPLAGVGETQYF.